This T cell receptor (beta chain) was documented in a study of monozygotic twins with inflammatory bowel disease. Notes on this clonotype: Antigen: not known.

Germline V gives CDR1 LGHDT, CDR2 YNNKEL (reference sequence). The CDR3 has 15 residues. TCRdb reprocessed the 5' RACE reads; each CDR3 protein has one entry and no DNA is given. The sample table sets out around 230,000 distinct CDR3 sequences. Overall study results and limits: Varied immunosuppressive treatments among patients may have increased repertoire variability.

What was sequenced was blood. This chain joins TRBV3-1 and TRBJ1-5; TCRdb calls TRBD1, which cannot be checked without DNA. The sequence derives from a human donor with ulcerative colitis or Crohn's disease, or a healthy co-twin of an affected twin (not recorded which). The CDR3 spells CASSFGQISNQPQHF. Variable domain in full (rest from reference TRBV3-1 and TRBJ1-5): DTAVSQTPKYLVTQMGNDKSIKCEQNLGHDTMYWYKQDSKKFLKIMFSYNNKELIINETVPNRFSPKSPDKAHLNLHINSLELGDSAVYFCASSFGQISNQPQHFGDGTRLSIL.